The 26 T cell receptor beta chains below all came from one sample that was sequenced in a study of blood T cell repertoires in COVID-19. The method was immunoSEQ multiplex PCR; TCRdb's version includes in-frame clones alone and lacks a portion of them. The sample contains about 310,000 clones, approximately 89% of which appear only once. The sample taken for sequencing was PBMCs or T cells enriched from blood (not recorded which). The receptor set was obtained from a woman in her thirties or forties who had recovered from COVID-19.

The chain carries TRBV4-3 and TRBJ2-7; possibly TRBD2 for D (6 bases). The V end lost 4 bases, the J end lost 2 bases, and 18 bases lay between the germline ends. The CDR3 is 16 residues long. CDR1 and CDR2 from the germline V gene are LGHNA and YSLEER. CDR3 loop: CASSRTLARVTYEQYF. For the CDR3, the DNA is TGCGCCAGCAGCCGGACACTAGCTCGGGTAACCTACGAGCAGTACTTC.

The CDR3 reads CSGRGGPTYEQYF. The CDR3 DNA reads as TGCAGCGGACGGGGGGGTCCCACCTACGAGCAGTACTTC. The V gene is TRBV29-1, the J gene TRBJ2-7, with 8 bases fitting TRBD2. Per the germline V gene, CDR1 is SQVTM and CDR2 is ANQGSEA. This CDR3 region has 13 residues. The junction had 7 bases not matched to a gene; V was cut back by 7 bases and J by 2 bases.

J is TRBJ1-1 and V is TRBV5-4; D is possibly TRBD1 (6 bases). Germline lookup yields CDR1 SGHNT and CDR2 YYREEE (reference sequence). CDR3 length: 11 amino acids. The germline V and J ends were trimmed by 2 bases and 10 bases, with 9 bases remaining between them. The CDR3 bases are TGTGCCAGCAGCTTTGGGGGGGCAGCTTTCTTT. It codes for CASSFGGAAFF.

V and J are TRBV4-3 and TRBJ1-1; a weak D match, TRBD1 (6 bases). The germline CDR1 and CDR2 sequences are LGHNA and YSLEER. This CDR3 is built from 16 residues. Trimming pared 0 bases from V and 0 bases from J, leaving 11 bases between. CDR3 nucleotides: TGCGCCAGCAGCCAAGATCCCGGGACATTGAACACTGAAGCTTTCTTT. As protein: CASSQDPGTLNTEAFF.

In its sample, this clone was seen once. The chain joins TRBV29-1 to TRBJ2-7, with 7 bases that match TRBD2. V lost 5 bases, J lost 4 bases, and 8 bases stayed unmatched. The CDR3 extends over 13 amino acids. The germline V gene encodes CDR1 SQVTM and CDR2 ANQGSEA. The CDR3 nucleotides read TGCAGCGTTTCCCTAGCGGAGAAGTACGAGCAGTACTTC. The encoded protein is CSVSLAEKYEQYF.

This sequence joins TRBV18 and TRBJ2-5, with 14 bases fitting TRBD2. Germline assignment: CDR1 KGHSH and CDR2 LQKENI. V shed 4 bases and J 1 base; nucleotides not matched to a gene: 5. The CDR3 covers 17 residues. The CDR3 region has the DNA TGTGCCAGCTCACGAGGACTAGCGGGGGGCCCCCAAGAGACCCAGTACTTC. This sequence encodes CASSRGLAGGPQETQYF.

This sequence joins TRBV7-2 and TRBJ2-2, with a tentative D call TRBD2 (6 bases). Trimming removed 4 bases from V and 4 bases from J, with 22 bases in between. The CDR3 extends over 18 amino acids. Germline V gene lookup returns CDR1 SGHTA and CDR2 FQGNSA. Here the CDR3 reads CASSSPPAGLHLTGELFF. Here the CDR3 DNA reads TGTGCCAGCAGCTCCCCCCCGGCGGGATTACACCTCACCGGGGAGCTGTTTTTT.

This chain uses TRBV19 with TRBJ2-3, with TRBD1 identical over 9 bases. The CDR3 is 14 amino acids. Trimming took 7 bases from V and 3 from J; bases not matched to a gene: 5. CDR1 LNHDA and CDR2 SQIVND come from the germline V gene (reference sequence). DNA of the CDR3: TGTGCCAGTACCCGGGACAGGGTGACAGATACGCAGTATTTT. This encodes CASTRDRVTDTQYF.

The rearrangement uses TRBV30 and TRBJ2-2; no definite D call. V shed 4 bases and J shed 5 bases, with 14 bases lying between them. Per germline, CDR1 GTSNPN and CDR2 SVGIG (reference sequence). The CDR3 has 14 residues. CDR3 sequence: CAWKTPVATGELFF. DNA for the CDR3: TGTGCCTGGAAGACACCCGTCGCGACCGGGGAGCTGTTTTTT.

Written as DNA, the CDR3 is TGTGCCAGCAGCACCGGACAGGGGGCCACTGAAGCTTTCTTT. It codes for CASSTGQGATEAFF. V gene TRBV7-9 combines with J gene TRBJ1-1, with TRBD1 matching 11 bases. Germline lookup yields CDR1 SEHNR and CDR2 FQNEAQ (reference sequence). J was trimmed by 4 bases and V by 5 bases; bases with no gene match: 3. CDR3 length equals 14 residues.

This clone was recorded a few times. This chain links TRBV18 with TRBJ2-7; 9 positions agree with TRBD2. Germline V CDR1 and CDR2: KGHSH, LQKENI. This CDR3 comprises 17 residues. Trimming took 4 bases from V and 2 from J; bases not matched to a gene: 12. The CDR3 coding sequence is TGTGCCAGCTCACTTCGAGTGGCGGGAGGGACGACCTACGAGCAGTACTTC. It codes for CASSLRVAGGTTYEQYF.

V usage is TRBV19 and J usage is TRBJ2-5, with TRBD2 matching over 9 bases. Per the germline V gene, CDR1 is LNHDA and CDR2 is SQIVND (reference sequence). The V and J ends lost 2 bases and 5 bases, in that order; junction bases with no gene match: 9. This CDR3 region has 16 residues. CDR3 protein: CASSINGGRARETQYF. CDR3 coding DNA: TGTGCCAGTAGTATAAACGGCGGGAGGGCCCGTGAGACCCAGTACTTC.

This clone appeared a single time. The genes are TRBV3-1 (or the pseudogene TRBV3-2) and TRBJ1-3; possibly TRBD1 for D (5 bases). Looked up from germline, CDR1 is LGHDT and CDR2 is YNNKEL (reference sequence). The germline V and J ends were trimmed by 4 bases and 1 base, with 11 bases remaining between them. There are 15 residues in the CDR3. The CDR3 here is CASSPRGVSGNTIYF. The CDR3 region has the DNA TGTGCCAGCAGCCCGCGGGGCGTTTCTGGAAACACCATATATTTT.

This chain joins TRBV5-1 and TRBJ2-6, with D unresolved. V dropped 2 bases and J dropped 2 bases, with 11 bases sitting between them. Germline-derived CDR1 and CDR2 are SGHRS and YFSETQ. This CDR3 is built from 16 residues. CDR3 residues: CASSFGSPPGANVLTF. The DNA for the CDR3 is TGCGCCAGCAGCTTCGGTTCGCCTCCTGGGGCCAACGTCCTGACTTTC. Based on the CDR3 plus reference TRBV5-1 and TRBJ2-6, the full variable domain is KAGVTQTPRYLIKTRGQQVTLSCSPISGHRSVSWYQQTPGQGLQFLFEYFSETQRNKGNFPGRFSGRQFSNSRSEMNVSTLELGDSALYLCASSFGSPPGANVLTFGAGSRLTVL.

The chain has TRBV3-1 (or the pseudogene TRBV3-2) and TRBJ1-3; tentatively, D is TRBD1 (5 bases). Per germline, CDR1 LGHDT and CDR2 YNNKEL (reference sequence). This CDR3 region has 14 residues. The V end lost 1 base, the J end lost 6 bases, and 10 bases lay between the germline ends. This CDR3 is CASSQGQGENTIYF. The CDR3 region has the DNA TGTGCCAGCAGCCAAGGGCAAGGGGAAAACACCATATATTTT.

The chain carries TRBV7-6 and TRBJ2-2, with 8 bases aligning to TRBD2. The CDR3 covers 15 residues. Trimming cost V 1 base and J 5 bases; bases outside gene matches: 3. Germline V gene data show CDR1 as SGHVS and CDR2 as FNYEAQ. The CDR3 bases are TGTGCCAGCAGCTTAGGGCCGGGGGGGACCGGGGAGCTGTTTTTT. This encodes CASSLGPGGTGELFF.

V is TRBV15 and J is TRBJ1-1, with TRBD1 as a possible D gene (6 bases). Germline CDR1 reads LNHNV; CDR2 reads YYDKDF (reference sequence). The V end lost 0 bases, the J end lost 11 bases, and 13 bases lay between the germline ends. The CDR3 consists of 13 residues. DNA for the CDR3: TGTGCCACCAGCAGAGACAGGGGTGAGGTGGCTTTCTTT. This codes for CATSRDRGEVAFF.

The chain recombines TRBV19 with TRBJ2-3, with 8 bases that match TRBD1. Looked up from germline, CDR1 is LNHDA and CDR2 is SQIVND (reference sequence). The V gene end was trimmed by 3 bases and the J gene end by 3 bases; junction bases not matched to a gene: 8. CDR3 length equals 16 residues. CDR3 nucleotides: TGTGCCAGTAGTATCTCGGGACAGGTCGGAACAGATACGCAGTATTTT. This encodes CASSISGQVGTDTQYF. Based on the CDR3 plus reference TRBV19 and TRBJ2-3, the full variable domain is DGGITQSPKYLFRKEGQNVTLSCEQNLNHDAMYWYRQDPGQGLRLIYYSQIVNDFQKGDIAEGYSVSREKKESFPLTVTSAQKNPTAFYLCASSISGQVGTDTQYFGPGTRLTVL.

The sample holds one count of this clone. The CDR3 here is CASSLQGSNYEQYF. CDR3 DNA sequence: TGTGCCAGCAGCTTACAGGGGTCGAACTACGAGCAGTACTTC. The chain employs TRBV7-9 and TRBJ2-7, with TRBD1 as a possible D gene (6 bases). V lost 2 bases and J lost 3, with 11 bases in between. This CDR3 has 14 amino acids. CDR1 and CDR2 from the germline V gene are SEHNR and FQNEAQ (reference sequence).

This sequence joins TRBV3-1 (or the pseudogene TRBV3-2) and TRBJ1-5, with D uncertain. Germline loops: CDR1 LGHDT, CDR2 YNNKEL (reference sequence). Trimming shortened V by 1 base and J by 7 bases, and 17 bases separated the two germline ends. The CDR3 has 16 residues. CDR3 residues: CASSQAPGETGQPQHF. The CDR3 region has the DNA TGTGCCAGCAGCCAAGCCCCCGGGGAGACGGGCCAGCCCCAGCATTTT.

This rearrangement joins TRBV7-9 to TRBJ2-3; 7 bases align to TRBD2. V lost 1 base, J lost 2 bases, and 15 bases stayed unmatched. CDR1 is SEHNR and CDR2 is FQNEAQ in the germline V gene (reference sequence). This CDR3 has 19 amino acids. DNA for the CDR3: TGTGCCAGCAGCTTAGTGGCGGGGAGGGGCAGAATCATCACAGATACGCAGTATTTT. Translated: CASSLVAGRGRIITDTQYF.

CDR3 residues: CASSERQGNRGEQYF. The CDR3 DNA reads as TGCGCCAGCAGTGAGAGACAGGGGAATAGAGGCGAGCAGTACTTC. The chain recombines TRBV10-2 with TRBJ2-7, with 8 nucleotides matching TRBD1. The length of the CDR3 is 15 residues. Trimming took 2 bases from V and 6 from J; bases not matched to a gene: 9. CDR1 WSHSY and CDR2 SAAADI come from the germline V gene.

In regard to this clone: Germline is not matched at one junction end, which may reflect a read error. Other nucleotide sequences from this sample produce the same CDR3. The CDR3 reads CASSLDRVNEQFF. As DNA, the CDR3 is TGTGCTAGCAGCTTAGATCGGGTAAATGAGCAGTTCTTC. The genes are TRBV7-7 and TRBJ2-1; D uncertain. Germline V gene data show CDR1 as SSHAT and CDR2 as FNYEAQ (reference sequence). The CDR3 covers 13 residues.

This clone appeared once. V is TRBV27 and J is TRBJ1-3, with unresolved D. The CDR3 spans 13 residues. The germline V gene encodes CDR1 MNHEY and CDR2 SMNVEV (reference sequence). Between the trimmed V and J ends, which lost 3 bases and 8 bases, there was a span of 11 bases. The CDR3 region is CASSFRGDDTIYF. CDR3 DNA sequence: TGTGCCAGCAGTTTTCGGGGAGATGACACCATATATTTT.

This clone was recorded only once. The CDR3 sequence: CASRGGQTTDTQYF. CDR3 bases: TGTGCCAGCAGGGGGGGACAGACCACAGATACGCAGTATTTT. This chain uses TRBV25-1 with TRBJ2-3; tentatively, D is TRBD1 (7 bases). From germline, CDR1 is MGHDK and CDR2 SYGVNS. The V gene lost 6 bases and the J gene lost 2 bases, with 12 bases spanning the gap. CDR3 size: 14 residues.

The chain joins TRBV9 to TRBJ2-2, with 8 bases fitting TRBD1. The CDR3 has 15 residues. V was pared by 6 bases and J by 5 bases, with 9 bases of the junction left unmatched. From germline, CDR1 is SGDLS and CDR2 YYNGEE. CDR3 DNA sequence: TGTGCCAGCACCCAGGGGGCGCGTGAGACCGGGGAGCTGTTTTTT. This encodes CASTQGARETGELFF.